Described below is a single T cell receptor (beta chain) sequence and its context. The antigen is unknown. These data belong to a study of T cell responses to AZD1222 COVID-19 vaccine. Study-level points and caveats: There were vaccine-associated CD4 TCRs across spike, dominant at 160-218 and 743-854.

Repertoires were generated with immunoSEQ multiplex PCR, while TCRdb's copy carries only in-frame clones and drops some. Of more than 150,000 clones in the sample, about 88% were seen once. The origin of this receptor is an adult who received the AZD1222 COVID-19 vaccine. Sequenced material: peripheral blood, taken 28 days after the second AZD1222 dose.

The CDR3 coding sequence is TGTGCCAGCAGCGAAGGGCAGGGAGGCACCGGGGAGCTGTTTTTT. Its protein is CASSEGQGGTGELFF. The chain carries TRBV5-4 and TRBJ2-2; D possibly corresponds to TRBD2 (6 bases). The CDR3 runs 15 residues. Trimming removed 4 bases from V and 4 bases from J, with 14 bases in between. The germline V gene encodes CDR1 SGHNT and CDR2 YYREEE (reference sequence).